The text below deals with one TCR beta chain. This specimen comes from a study of blood T cell repertoires in COVID-19. Study-level background: Sources were T cells, B-cell-depleted T cells, or PBMCs; the material itself was cDNA or gDNA.

The CDR3 spans 17 residues. Looked up from germline, CDR1 is MGHDK and CDR2 is SYGVNS. Trimming at V came to 4 bases and at J to 3 bases, leaving 15 bases not matched to a gene. TCRdb's copy holds only in-frame clones and misses some; the assay was immunoSEQ multiplex PCR. The sample lists a few hundred thousand clones, 87% occurring once. The rearrangement uses TRBV25-1 and TRBJ2-7, with TRBD1 matching 7 bases. This receptor was obtained from a woman aged 18-30 years who had recovered from COVID-19. Source material: peripheral blood. The CDR3 region is CASSARGPGTEYYEQYF. The DNA of the CDR3 is TGTGCCAGCAGTGCCCGTGGCCCCGGGACAGAGTACTACGAGCAGTACTTC.